This T cell receptor beta chain derives from a study of blood T cells in healthy people across ages. Findings and limits, study-wide: Long-lived donors exceeded aged donors in naive CD4+ cells and diversity.

The CDR3 sequence is 16 residues long. Germline V gene lookup returns CDR1 MNHEY and CDR2 SMNVEV (reference sequence). V shed 4 bases, J shed 4 bases, and the junction held 9 bases outside the gene matches. Turning to this clonotype: The antigen is unknown.

With a J-beta primer mix and a sample-barcoded 5' primer, a second PCR ran 7 to 11 cycles. Researchers report that each sample yielded at least 2.5 million CDR3-containing paired-end reads. TCRdb called the 5' RACE reads again in MiXCR, with one record for every CDR3 protein. The sample comprises some 860,000 distinct CDR3 sequences, around 50% of which are singletons, and about a quarter rests with the top ten. Input material: blood. The clonotype originates from a man between 35 and 55 years old in good health. The gene calls are TRBV27 and TRBJ2-3; 9 bases match TRBD2. This CDR3 reads CASSSLSGSRADTQYF. In DNA form, the CDR3 reads TGTGCCAGCAGTTCCCTTAGCGGGAGTCGGGCAGATACGCAGTATTTT.